This passage covers 23 T cell receptor beta chains from one sample sequenced in a study of HIV-infected children after antiretroviral therapy interruption. Indicated treatment: PENTA 11 planned treatment interruption arm or continuous ART arm. RNA-based 3' RACE libraries used unique molecular identifiers. One entry per CDR3 protein, called by TCRdb with MiXCR from the 3' RACE reads. The sample comprises under 50,000 distinct CDR3 sequences, approximately 4.3% of which are singletons, and roughly 0.7% rests with the top ten. The sample consisted of CD45RA+ CD4+ T cells from PBMCs, pooled from several time points, taken from a donor given antiretroviral therapy, either interrupted or continuous. Regarding subset: naive CD4+ CD45RA+ CD45RO- T cells. Receptor source: a pool of human donors with HIV.

This clonotype has at least ten counts. The genes are TRBV2 and TRBJ2-2; D may be TRBD2 (6 bases). V was cut by 6 bases and J by 1 base, with 9 bases left in between. This CDR3 spans 14 amino acids. Germline V CDR1 and CDR2: SNHLY, FYNNEI. CDR3 sequence reads: CASRGTVNTGELFF. For the CDR3, the DNA is TGTGCCAGCAGGGGGACTGTGAACACCGGGGAGCTGTTTTTT. Using reference TRBV2 and TRBJ2-2 for the parts outside the CDR3, the full variable domain is EPEVTQTPSHQVTQMGQEVILRCVPISNHLYFYWYRQILGQKVEFLVSFYNNEISEKSEIFDDQFSVERPDGSNFTLKIRSTKLEDSAMYFCASRGTVNTGELFFGEGSRLTVL.

V is TRBV15 and J is TRBJ1-1, with D unresolved. Looked up from germline, CDR1 is LNHNV and CDR2 is YYDKDF (reference sequence). Trimming pared 0 bases from V and 5 bases from J, leaving 13 bases between. The CDR3 has 15 residues. DNA for the CDR3: TGTGCCACCAGCAGAGATCTGGGTTTTAAAACTGAAGCTTTCTTT. Its translation: CATSRDLGFKTEAFF.

The table lists this clonotype with a few counts. This chain joins TRBV7-2 and TRBJ2-1; D gene ambiguous. In germline, CDR1 is SGHTA, CDR2 FQGNSA. Trimming took off 7 bases at V and 0 bases at J, with 10 bases between the two ends. The CDR3 length is 14 residues. For the CDR3, the DNA is TGTGCCAGCACGAAGTTGAGCTCCTACAATGAGCAGTTCTTC. It yields the protein CASTKLSSYNEQFF.

At least ten counts were recorded for this clonotype. The rearrangement joins TRBV3-1 to TRBJ2-7, with D unclear. The CDR3 consists of 13 residues. With 0 bases removed from V and 6 bases from J, the gap between germline ends came to 9 bases. The V gene's germline CDR1 is LGHDT and CDR2 YNNKEL (reference sequence). The DNA for the CDR3 is TGTGCCAGCAGCCAAGATGTTTCTAGCGAGCAGTACTTC. Its protein is CASSQDVSSEQYF.

The CDR3 sequence: CASSYLAGTGSYNEQFF. CDR3 DNA sequence: TGCGCCAGCAGCTATCTAGCCGGGACAGGGTCCTACAATGAGCAGTTCTTC. The chain employs TRBV5-1 and TRBJ2-1; 9 bases align to TRBD1. CDR3 size: 17 residues. V was clipped by 3 bases and J by 1 base; unmatched bases: 8. The germline V gene encodes CDR1 SGHRS and CDR2 YFSETQ.

This clonotype appeared many times. This chain uses TRBV12-5 with TRBJ1-6, with 8 nucleotides matching TRBD1. CDR1 and CDR2 from the germline V gene are LGHNT and FRNRAP. The CDR3 covers 17 residues. The V segment lost 0 bases and the J segment 7 bases; nucleotides outside the gene matches: 8. CDR3 sequence reads: CASGLVWGTGVNSPLHF. The CDR3 DNA reads TGTGCTAGTGGTTTGGTATGGGGGACAGGCGTAAATTCACCCCTCCACTTT.

Ten or more counts support this clonotype. CDR3 DNA sequence: TGCAGTGCTGGTTGGGCAGACAGGAGCACTGAAGCTTTCTTT. It specifies CSAGWADRSTEAFF. The V gene is TRBV20-1, the J gene TRBJ1-1; D possibly corresponds to TRBD1 (6 bases). The CDR3 is 14 residues long. Germline-derived CDR1 and CDR2 are DFQATT and SNEGSKA (reference sequence). V lost 5 bases to trimming and J lost 4 bases, with 17 bases between them.

The chain is built from TRBV7-9 and TRBJ2-2, with D possibly TRBD2 on 5 matching bases. Germline loops: CDR1 SEHNR, CDR2 FQNEAQ (reference sequence). Between the trimmed V and J ends, which lost 3 bases and 0 bases, there was a span of 14 bases. The CDR3 is 17 residues long. The CDR3 sequence: CASSFRIGVANTGELFF. CDR3 nucleotides: TGTGCCAGCAGCTTCAGGATCGGGGTCGCGAACACCGGGGAGCTGTTTTTT.

This clonotype was detected many times. V and J are TRBV27 and TRBJ1-4; D is ambiguous. CDR1 and CDR2 from the germline V gene are MNHEY and SMNVEV (reference sequence). The CDR3 runs 15 residues. Trimming left V 5 bases short and J 8 bases short, with 18 bases between. CDR3: CASSATGRAREKLFF. CDR3 coding DNA: TGTGCCAGCAGTGCGACGGGGAGGGCTAGGGAAAAACTGTTTTTT.

In its sample, this clonotype was seen many times. This rearrangement joins TRBV2 to TRBJ2-7; 7 bases align to TRBD1. Germline-derived CDR1 and CDR2 are SNHLY and FYNNEI. The V gene end was trimmed by 10 bases and the J gene end by 6 bases; junction bases not matched to a gene: 3. This CDR3 comprises 10 residues. The CDR3 nucleotides are TGTGCCACCAACAGGGGCGAGCAGTACTTC. Protein product: CATNRGEQYF. Together with reference TRBV2 and TRBJ2-7, the CDR3 gives the full variable domain: EPEVTQTPSHQVTQMGQEVILRCVPISNHLYFYWYRQILGQKVEFLVSFYNNEISEKSEIFDDQFSVERPDGSNFTLKIRSTKLEDSAMYFCATNRGEQYFGPGTRLTVT.

The chain couples TRBV14 to TRBJ2-7; D is unclear. Germline assignment: CDR1 SGHDN and CDR2 FVKESK. Trimming pared 0 bases from V and 3 bases from J, leaving 6 bases between. The CDR3 totals 13 residues. CDR3 in amino acids: CASSQDDNYEQYF. The CDR3, as DNA: TGTGCCAGCAGCCAAGATGATAACTACGAGCAGTACTTC.

This clonotype was counted ten times or more. The chain joins TRBV20-1 to TRBJ1-3; D uncertain. Trimming left V 3 bases short and J 3 bases short, with 9 bases between. This CDR3 is 13 amino acids long. Germline V gene sequence: CDR1 DFQATT, CDR2 SNEGSKA (reference sequence). In nucleotides, the CDR3 is TGCAGTGCTAGTGCGGGCCTTGGAAACACCATATATTTT. Protein product: CSASAGLGNTIYF.

This clonotype was found a few times. CDR3 amino acids: CASSLALTGRWDTQYF. CDR3 sequence (DNA): TGTGCCAGCAGCTTGGCCTTGACAGGGAGGTGGGATACGCAGTATTTT. The V and J genes are TRBV5-5 and TRBJ2-3, with a possible D match to TRBD1 (7 bases). Trimming cost V 0 bases and J 6 bases, with 17 bases left between them. The CDR3 consists of 16 residues. Looked up from germline, CDR1 is SGHKS and CDR2 is YYEKEE (reference sequence). Using reference TRBV5-5 and TRBJ2-3 for the parts outside the CDR3, the full variable domain is DAGVTQSPTHLIKTRGQQVTLRCSPISGHKSVSWYQQVLGQGPQFIFQYYEKEERGRGNFPDRFSARQFPNYSSELNVNALLLGDSALYLCASSLALTGRWDTQYFGPGTRLTVL.

This clonotype appeared many times. The chain links TRBV6-6 to TRBJ2-7, with D possibly TRBD1 on 6 matching bases. Trimming took off 2 bases at V and 0 bases at J, with 11 bases between the two ends. The germline gives CDR1 MNHNY, CDR2 SVGAGI (reference sequence). This CDR3 region has 15 residues. For the CDR3, the DNA is TGTGCCAGCAGTTACCATTGGACAGCCTCCTACGAGCAGTACTTC. The encoded protein is CASSYHWTASYEQYF.

This clonotype occurred many times. This chain uses TRBV6-6 with TRBJ1-2; possible D gene TRBD1, 6 bases. The germline gives CDR1 MNHNY, CDR2 SVGAGI (reference sequence). Trimming left V 7 bases short and J 4 bases short, with 16 bases between. The CDR3 sequence is 14 residues long. The CDR3 DNA reads as TGTGCCAGCATCCTGGGGGACACCTCCTATGGCTACACCTTC. Its protein is CASILGDTSYGYTF.

This clonotype was detected ten times or more. V is TRBV29-1 and J is TRBJ1-6, with 12 bases identical to TRBD1. CDR3 length equals 15 residues. Germline V gene lookup returns CDR1 SQVTM and CDR2 ANQGSEA. CDR3 DNA sequence: TGCCTCCCTGGGACAGGGGGCTCCGAAATTCAACCCCTCCACTTT. Residues: CLPGTGGSEIQPLHF. Together with reference TRBV29-1 and TRBJ1-6, the CDR3 gives the full variable domain: SAVISQKPSRDICQRGTSLTIQCQVDSQVTMMFWYRQQPGQSLTLIATANQGSEATYESGFVIDKFPISRPNLTFSTLTVSNMSPEDSSIYLCLPGTGGSEIQPLHFGNGTRLTVT.

This clonotype was counted at least ten times. The chain joins TRBV20-1 to TRBJ2-7; D could derive from TRBD1 or TRBD2 (7 bases each). The CDR3 sequence is 14 residues long. Germline values: CDR1 DFQATT, CDR2 SNEGSKA (reference sequence). The V and J ends lost 5 bases and 2 bases respectively, with 16 bases between them. CDR3 bases: TGCAGTGCTGGGGGGGGAGGGGGCCCCTACGAGCAGTACTTC. This sequence encodes CSAGGGGGPYEQYF.

This clonotype was seen at least ten times. The J gene is TRBJ2-7, the V gene TRBV7-2, with 9 bases identical to TRBD2. The CDR3 has 15 residues. The germline CDR1 and CDR2 sequences are SGHTA and FQGNSA. V was clipped by 5 bases and J by 6 bases; unmatched bases: 11. The CDR3 sequence is CASSVSGGAESEQYF. CDR3 sequence (DNA): TGTGCCAGCAGCGTTAGCGGGGGCGCGGAAAGCGAGCAGTACTTC.

There are a few counts of this clonotype. The chain joins TRBV7-2 to TRBJ2-1, with TRBD2 identical over 8 bases. The J segment lost 4 bases and the V segment lost 3 bases, leaving 5 bases of the junction unmatched. Germline V gene lookup returns CDR1 SGHTA and CDR2 FQGNSA. The CDR3 runs to 15 residues. CDR3 nucleotides: TGTGCCAGCAGCTTGAACGGGGGGGGGTACAATGAGCAGTTCTTC. As protein: CASSLNGGGYNEQFF.

This clonotype occurred a few times. The chain couples TRBV12-3 or TRBV12-4 to TRBJ1-2, with D maybe TRBD1 (5 bases). The germline V and J ends were trimmed by 10 bases and 2 bases, with 17 bases remaining between them. The CDR3 length is 14 residues. CDR3 amino acids: CATSPGAGNYGYTF. CDR3 in DNA: TGTGCCACCTCCCCCGGGGCCGGAAACTATGGCTACACCTTC.

V gene TRBV5-1 combines with J gene TRBJ1-1, with D possibly matching TRBD1 (5 bases). The V gene's germline CDR1 is SGHRS and CDR2 YFSETQ. The V end lost 3 bases, the J end lost 5 bases, and 17 bases lay between the germline ends. This CDR3 contains 15 residues. CDR3: CASSWVGGENTEAFF. CDR3 bases: TGCGCCAGCAGCTGGGTGGGAGGGGAAAATACTGAAGCTTTCTTT.

In this sample, this clonotype turned up many times. The chain joins TRBV5-4 to TRBJ1-1; the D gene is possibly TRBD1 (5 bases). This CDR3 contains 14 residues. Trimming shortened V by 1 base and J by 5 bases, and 12 bases separated the two germline ends. Germline V gene lookup returns CDR1 SGHNT and CDR2 YYREEE (reference sequence). CDR3 protein: CASSLTQGRTEAFF. In nucleotides, the CDR3 is TGTGCCAGCAGCTTGACCCAGGGTCGGACTGAAGCTTTCTTT.

The CDR3: CASSLVGSGSYEQYF. The CDR3 nucleotides read TGTGCCAGCAGCTTGGTTGGTAGCGGGAGTTACGAGCAGTACTTC. The V call is TRBV5-4, the J call TRBJ2-7; TRBD2 aligns across 9 bases. This CDR3 has 15 amino acids. Germline V gene lookup returns CDR1 SGHNT and CDR2 YYREEE (reference sequence). V shed 0 bases and J 4 bases; nucleotides not matched to a gene: 5.